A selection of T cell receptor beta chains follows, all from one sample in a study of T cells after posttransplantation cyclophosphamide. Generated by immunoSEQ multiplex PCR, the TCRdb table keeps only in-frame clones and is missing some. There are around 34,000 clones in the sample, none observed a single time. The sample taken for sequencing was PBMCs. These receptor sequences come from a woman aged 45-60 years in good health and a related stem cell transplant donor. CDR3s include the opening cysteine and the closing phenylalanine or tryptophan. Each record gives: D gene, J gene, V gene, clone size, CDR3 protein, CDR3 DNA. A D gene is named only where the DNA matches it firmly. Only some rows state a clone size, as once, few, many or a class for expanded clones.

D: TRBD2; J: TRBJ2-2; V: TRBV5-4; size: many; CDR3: CASSLAGLAGTGELFF; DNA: TGTGCCAGCAGCTTGGCGGGACTAGCGGGAACTGGGGAGCTGTTTTTT
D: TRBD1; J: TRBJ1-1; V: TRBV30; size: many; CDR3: CAWEEDRRGTEAFF; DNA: TGTGCCTGGGAGGAGGACAGGCGAGGGACTGAAGCTTTCTTT
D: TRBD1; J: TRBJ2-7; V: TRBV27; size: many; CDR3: CASTALGQGPAYEQYF; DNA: TGTGCCAGCACCGCCCTGGGACAGGGACCCGCCTACGAGCAGTACTTC
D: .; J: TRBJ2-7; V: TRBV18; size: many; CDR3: CASSREDTGQYF; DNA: TGTGCCAGCTCCCGAGAGGATACGGGGCAGTACTTC
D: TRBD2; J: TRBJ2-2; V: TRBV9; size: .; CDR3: CASSDLTGGSPDTGELFF; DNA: TGTGCCAGCAGCGACCTTACGGGGGGGAGCCCCGACACCGGGGAGCTGTTTTTT
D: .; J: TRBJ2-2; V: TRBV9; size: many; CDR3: CASSVSGFPPGELFF; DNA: TGTGCCAGCAGCGTATCGGGTTTTCCCCCCGGGGAGCTGTTTTTT
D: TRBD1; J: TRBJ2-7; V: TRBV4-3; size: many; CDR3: CASSPRDRNYEQYF; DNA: TGCGCCAGCAGCCCCCGGGACAGGAACTACGAGCAGTACTTC
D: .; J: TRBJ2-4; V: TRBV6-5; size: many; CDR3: CASPVGVVAKNIQYF; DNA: TGTGCCTCCCCAGTCGGGGTGGTGGCCAAAAACATTCAGTACTTC
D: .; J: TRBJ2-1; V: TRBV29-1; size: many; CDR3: CSVLTSSYNEQFF; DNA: TGCAGCGTGCTGACTAGTTCCTACAATGAGCAGTTCTTC
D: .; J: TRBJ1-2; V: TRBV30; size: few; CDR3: CAWAELLYGYTF; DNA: TGTGCCTGGGCCGAACTCCTCTATGGCTACACCTTC
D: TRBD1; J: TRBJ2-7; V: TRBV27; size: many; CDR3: CAAKLGRGPYEQYF; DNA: TGTGCCGCCAAACTGGGCAGGGGGCCGTACGAGCAGTACTTC
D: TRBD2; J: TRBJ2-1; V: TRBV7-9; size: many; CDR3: CASTPSPGLAGVEQFF; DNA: TGTGCCAGCACCCCCTCACCGGGACTAGCGGGAGTTGAGCAGTTCTTC
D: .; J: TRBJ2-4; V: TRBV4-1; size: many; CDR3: CASSQEGQGGNIQYF; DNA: TGCGCCAGCAGCCAAGAAGGACAAGGAGGAAACATTCAGTACTTC
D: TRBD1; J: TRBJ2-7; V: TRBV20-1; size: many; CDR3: CSVRTGTLYF; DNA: TGCAGTGTACGGACAGGTACCTTGTACTTC
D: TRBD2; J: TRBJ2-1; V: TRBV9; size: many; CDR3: CASSDGLAGAKSYNEQFF; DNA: TGTGCCAGCAGCGACGGACTAGCGGGAGCAAAGTCCTACAATGAGCAGTTCTTC
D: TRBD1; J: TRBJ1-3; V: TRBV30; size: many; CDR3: CAWSRTRTGNPGNTIYF; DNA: TGTGCCTGGAGCCGAACAAGGACAGGGAACCCTGGAAACACCATATATTTT
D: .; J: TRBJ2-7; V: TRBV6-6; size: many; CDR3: CASAEPGREQYF; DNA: TGTGCCTCAGCAGAACCGGGGAGGGAGCAGTACTTC
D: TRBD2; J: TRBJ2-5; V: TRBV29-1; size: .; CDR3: CSVDGGVRQETQYF; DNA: TGCAGCGTTGATGGGGGGGTTAGGCAAGAGACCCAGTACTTC
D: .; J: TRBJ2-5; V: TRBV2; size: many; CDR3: CASSTTAISQETQYF; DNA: TGTGCCAGCAGTACGACAGCGATTTCCCAAGAGACCCAGTACTTC
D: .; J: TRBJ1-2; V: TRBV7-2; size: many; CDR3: CASSLGASLNYGYTF; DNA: TGTGCCAGCAGCTTAGGGGCCTCACTTAACTATGGCTACACCTTC
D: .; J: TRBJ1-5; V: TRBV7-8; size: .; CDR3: CASSSSGGLLWPQHF; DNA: TGTGCCAGCAGCTCCTCAGGTGGTCTTTTGTGGCCCCAGCATTTT
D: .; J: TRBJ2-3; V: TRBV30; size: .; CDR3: CASSRGSQEDTQYF; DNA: TGTGCCTCAAGTCGGGGGAGTCAGGAAGATACGCAGTATTTT
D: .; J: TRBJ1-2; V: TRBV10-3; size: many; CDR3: CAISEILHRDWGYTF; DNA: TGTGCCATCAGTGAGATTTTACACAGGGATTGGGGCTACACCTTC
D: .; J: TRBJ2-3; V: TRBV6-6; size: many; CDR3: CASTIRSGPRTDTQYF; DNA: TGTGCCAGCACTATACGATCGGGTCCGAGGACAGATACGCAGTATTTT
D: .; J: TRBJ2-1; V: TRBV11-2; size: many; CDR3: CASSFLGSSSYNEQFF; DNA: TGTGCCAGCAGCTTCTTGGGCTCCAGCTCCTACAATGAGCAGTTCTTC
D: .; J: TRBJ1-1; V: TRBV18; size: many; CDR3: CASSVGGEAFF; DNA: TGTGCCAGCTCCGTAGGGGGTGAAGCTTTCTTT
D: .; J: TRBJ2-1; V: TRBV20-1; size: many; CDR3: CSASLVFEQFF; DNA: TGCAGTGCTAGCCTTGTGTTTGAGCAGTTCTTC
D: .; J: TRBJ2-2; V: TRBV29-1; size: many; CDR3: CSVDTNLGTGELFF; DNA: TGCAGCGTAGATACTAATTTGGGTACCGGGGAGCTGTTTTTT
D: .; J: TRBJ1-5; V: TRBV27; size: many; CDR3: CASSQQGDSNQPQHF; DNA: TGTGCCAGCAGTCAACAGGGTGATAGCAATCAGCCCCAGCATTTT
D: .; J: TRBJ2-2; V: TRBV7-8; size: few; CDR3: CASSLSVNTGELFF; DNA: TGTGCCAGCAGCTTATCCGTTAACACCGGGGAGCTGTTTTTT
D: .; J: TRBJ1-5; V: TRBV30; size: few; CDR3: CAWSVQRIGQPQHF; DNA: TGTGCCTGGAGTGTACAGAGGATAGGACAGCCCCAGCATTTT
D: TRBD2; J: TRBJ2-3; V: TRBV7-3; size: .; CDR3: CASSPTSSTDTQYF; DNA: TGTGCCAGCAGCCCGACTAGCAGCACAGATACGCAGTATTTT
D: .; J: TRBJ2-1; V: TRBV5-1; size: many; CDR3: CASSIRERVYNEQFF; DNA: TGCGCCAGCAGCATCAGGGAAAGGGTTTACAATGAGCAGTTCTTC
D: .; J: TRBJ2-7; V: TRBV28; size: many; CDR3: CASSFATRGAYEQYF; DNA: TGTGCCAGCAGTTTTGCCACGCGGGGTGCCTACGAGCAGTACTTC
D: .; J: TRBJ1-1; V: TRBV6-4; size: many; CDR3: CASRLTENTEAFF; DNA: TGTGCCAGCAGGCTGACAGAGAACACTGAAGCTTTCTTT
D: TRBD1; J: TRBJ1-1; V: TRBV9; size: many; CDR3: CASSVGTGGSLNTEAFF; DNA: TGTGCCAGCAGCGTAGGAACAGGGGGCTCCTTGAACACTGAAGCTTTCTTT
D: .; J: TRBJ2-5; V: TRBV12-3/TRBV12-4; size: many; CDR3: CASSLREGQAQYF; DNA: TGTGCCAGCAGTTTAAGGGAGGGACAAGCCCAGTACTTC
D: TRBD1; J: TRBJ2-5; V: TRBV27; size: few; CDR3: CASSGDRGRETQYF; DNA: TGTGCCAGCAGTGGGGACAGGGGGAGAGAGACCCAGTACTTC
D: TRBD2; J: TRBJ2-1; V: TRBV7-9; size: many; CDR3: CASRLSGNNEQFF; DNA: TGTGCCAGCAGACTCAGCGGGAACAATGAGCAGTTCTTC
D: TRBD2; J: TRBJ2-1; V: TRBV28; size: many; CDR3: CASRFSGRAYNEQFF; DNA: TGTGCCAGCAGATTTAGCGGGAGGGCCTACAATGAGCAGTTCTTC
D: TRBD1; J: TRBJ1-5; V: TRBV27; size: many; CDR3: CASSSLDRDNQPQHF; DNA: TGTGCCAGCAGTTCCTTGGACAGGGACAATCAGCCCCAGCATTTT
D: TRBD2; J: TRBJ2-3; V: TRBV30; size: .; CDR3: CAWTDRGRGGTDTQYF; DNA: TGTGCCTGGACCGACCGGGGGAGGGGCGGCACAGATACGCAGTATTTT
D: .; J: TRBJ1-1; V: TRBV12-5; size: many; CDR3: CASGGRTEAFF; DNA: TGTGCTAGCGGGGGAAGAACTGAAGCTTTCTTT
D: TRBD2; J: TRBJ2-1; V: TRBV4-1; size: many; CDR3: CASSQSGLAGVLGANEQFF; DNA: TGCGCCAGCAGCCAATCGGGACTAGCGGGAGTTCTGGGGGCGAATGAGCAGTTCTTC
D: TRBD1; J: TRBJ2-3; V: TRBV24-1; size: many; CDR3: CATSGGQGVTDTQYF; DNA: TGTGCCACCAGCGGCGGACAGGGGGTCACAGATACGCAGTATTTT
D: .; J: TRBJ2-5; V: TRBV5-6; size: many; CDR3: CASSLQGARETQYF; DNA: TGTGCCAGCAGCTTACAGGGAGCGCGGGAGACCCAGTACTTC
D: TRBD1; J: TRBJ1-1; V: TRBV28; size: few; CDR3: CATKKMGQGGSGTFF; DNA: TGTGCCACCAAAAAAATGGGACAGGGGGGATCTGGAACTTTCTTT
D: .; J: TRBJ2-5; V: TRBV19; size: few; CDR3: CASSIRTHQLGGETQYF; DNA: TGTGCCAGTAGTATTCGGACACACCAACTAGGGGGAGAGACCCAGTACTTC
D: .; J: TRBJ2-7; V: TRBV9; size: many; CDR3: CASSVDTGLGDEQYF; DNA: TGTGCCAGCAGCGTAGATACAGGGTTGGGGGACGAGCAGTACTTC
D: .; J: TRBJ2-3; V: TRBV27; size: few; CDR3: CASSWQGSTDTQYF; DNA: TGTGCCAGCAGTTGGCAGGGCAGCACAGATACGCAGTATTTT
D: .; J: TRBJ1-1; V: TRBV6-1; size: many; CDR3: CASTITFMANTEAFF; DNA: TGTGCCAGCACCATAACCTTTATGGCGAACACTGAAGCTTTCTTT